These 6 T cell receptor beta chains came from one sample sequenced in a study of blood T cell repertoires in COVID-19. The data were produced by immunoSEQ multiplex PCR, yet TCRdb's version contains in-frame clones alone and is incomplete. The sample has 100,000 to 150,000 clones, less than 90% seen once. The material sequenced was PBMCs or T cells enriched from blood (not recorded which). The receptors were sampled from a woman aged 45 to 65 who had recovered from COVID-19.

This chain uses TRBV29-1 with TRBJ1-2; tentatively, D is TRBD1 (6 bases). V lost 6 bases and J 4 bases, leaving 12 bases between the germline ends. Germline lookup yields CDR1 SQVTM and CDR2 ANQGSEA. This CDR3 contains 12 residues. Written as DNA, the CDR3 is TGCAGCGTCCAACAGGGAACCTATGGCTACACCTTC. Protein product: CSVQQGTYGYTF.

The V and J genes are TRBV5-6 and TRBJ1-4; D perhaps matches TRBD1 (5 bases). The CDR3 runs to 16 residues. V dropped 0 bases and J dropped 5 bases, with 14 bases sitting between them. Germline assignment: CDR1 SGHDT and CDR2 YYEEEE. CDR3 amino acids: CASSLGRGSRNEKLFF. DNA of the CDR3: TGTGCCAGCAGCTTGGGGAGGGGTTCAAGAAATGAAAAACTGTTTTTT.

The chain combines TRBV2 with TRBJ1-5, with D possibly TRBD1 on 5 matching bases. CDR3 length equals 14 residues. Trimming shortened V by 9 bases and J by 3 bases, and 15 bases separated the two germline ends. The V gene's germline CDR1 is SNHLY and CDR2 FYNNEI. The CDR3 sequence: CASMGREFNQPQHF. The CDR3 DNA sequence: TGTGCCAGTATGGGGCGGGAATTCAATCAGCCCCAGCATTTT.

The table lists this clone with a few counts. The gene calls are TRBV12-5 and TRBJ2-7, with D perhaps matching TRBD2 (5 bases). Per germline, CDR1 LGHNT and CDR2 FRNRAP. Trimming cost V 6 bases and J 6 bases, with 15 bases left between them. The length of the CDR3 is 13 residues. This CDR3 is CASGAGQILEQYF. The CDR3 DNA reads as TGTGCTAGTGGGGCGGGCCAGATTCTCGAGCAGTACTTC. Supplemented by reference TRBV12-5 and TRBJ2-7, the full variable domain reads DARVTQTPRHKVTEMGQEVTMRCQPILGHNTVFWYRQTMMQGLELLAYFRNRAPLDDSGMPKDRFSAEMPDATLATLKIQPSEPRDSAVYFCASGAGQILEQYFGPGTRLTVT.

J is TRBJ2-7 and V is TRBV6-2 or TRBV6-3; no clear D gene. Germline V lookup: CDR1 MNHEY, CDR2 SVGEGT. V was clipped by 5 bases and J by 6 bases, with 8 bases between them. This CDR3 has 11 residues. DNA of the CDR3: TGTGCCAGCAGTCAGCGATTCGAGCAGTACTTC. This codes for CASSQRFEQYF.

The chain employs TRBV2 and TRBJ1-3; the D is unclear. V lost 7 bases and J 6 bases, leaving 16 bases between the germline ends. This CDR3 is built from 14 residues. Germline CDR1 and CDR2: SNHLY and FYNNEI. The CDR3 protein is CASKLEVLENTIYF. CDR3 bases: TGTGCCAGCAAGCTTGAGGTTTTAGAAAACACCATATATTTT.